The present T cell receptor beta chain was sequenced within a study of early T cells in non-severe SARS-CoV-2 infection (dated by TCRdb to the early 2020s). With regard to the full study: TCR sequencing used bulk RNA from unsorted whole blood, so alpha and beta chains could not be paired. Overall study results and their limits: VDJdb matching was skewed toward anti-spike CD8 responses, so virus-specific expansions were likely underestimated and private and CD4 specificities were missed.

Only a few counts were recorded for this clonotype. There is no known antigen for this receptor. It has no much larger one-base neighbor in the sample; base qualities were not kept. Libraries were prepared through 5' RACE. Sequencing relied on a NextSeq 500. The TCR library protocol attached unique molecular identifiers to individual cDNA molecules to correct for sequencing error and PCR bias. Both TCR alpha and beta chains were sequenced, and tight co-correlation was observed between alpha and beta sequence abundances in each sample. The published analysis was carried out like this. Decombinator V4 was used to perform V gene, J gene and CDR3 annotation of TCR sequences. Expanded TCRs were defined as changing significantly between any two time points under a Poisson model with p below 0.0001. TCR abundances were normalised to the total number of TCRs sequenced in each sample and reported as counts per million. MAIT TCRs were defined by TRAV1-2 paired with TRAJ12, TRAJ20 or TRAJ33, and iNKT TCRs by TRAV10 paired with TRAJ18. VDJdb, accessed 1 November 2021, was searched for CMV, EBV and SARS-CoV-2 annotated TCRs, with TCRs annotated for multiple antigens excluded. Starting from the raw public reads, TCRdb applied fastp trimming at Q25, assembled clones with MiXCR and retained in-frame beta chains. For every CDR3 protein sequence, its rows merge into one entry that carries the most common genes and DNA. For this entry, the V and J calls and clone size follow TCRdb and not the study's own pipeline. Present in this sample are some 97,000 distinct CDR3 sequences, 9.5% to 11% of which were seen just once. Roughly 4.5% of the sample rests with the top ten.

This was a case-control study nested in a cohort of healthcare workers in London, UK, who had nasopharyngeal swab PCR tests and blood samples taken every week. Between 23 and 31 March 2020, the week of the UK lockdown, healthcare workers were enrolled and then followed up weekly for as long as 16 weeks. CDR1 and CDR2, looked up from the germline V gene, are SQVTM and ANQGSEA. The CDR3, cysteine through phenylalanine, is 12 amino acids long. Only the CDR3 region is kept as DNA, spanning 36 bases read in frame from base 1. V loses 4 bases, J loses 4 bases, and the germline ends lie 10 bases apart. The material was whole blood, obtained at baseline. In this chain, TRBV29-1 is recombined with TRBJ1-2; no confident D gene assignment can be made. The receptor comes from an adult who was a healthcare worker with PCR-confirmed SARS-CoV-2 infection or an uninfected control (not recorded which). The sequenced DNA: TGCAGCGTTGTGGTACAGAGCTATGGCTACACCTTC. This sequence encodes CSVVVQSYGYTF.